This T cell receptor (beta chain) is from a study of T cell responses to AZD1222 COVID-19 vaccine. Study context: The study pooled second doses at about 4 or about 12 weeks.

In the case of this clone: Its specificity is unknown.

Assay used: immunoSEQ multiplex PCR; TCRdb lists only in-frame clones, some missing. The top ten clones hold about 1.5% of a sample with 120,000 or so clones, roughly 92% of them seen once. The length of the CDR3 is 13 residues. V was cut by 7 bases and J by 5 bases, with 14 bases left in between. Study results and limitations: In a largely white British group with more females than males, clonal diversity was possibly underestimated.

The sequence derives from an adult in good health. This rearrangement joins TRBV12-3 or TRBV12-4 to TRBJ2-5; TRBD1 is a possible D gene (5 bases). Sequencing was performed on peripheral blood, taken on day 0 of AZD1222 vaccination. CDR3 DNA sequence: TGTGCCAGCAATACCCAGGGCTACGAGACCCAGTACTTC. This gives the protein CASNTQGYETQYF.